Listed below are T cell receptor beta chains from one sample, sequenced in a study of response to subunit inactivated influenza vaccine. TCRdb reprocessed the RT-PCR reads with MiXCR, giving one entry per CDR3 protein. Here the sample spans roughly 780,000 distinct CDR3 sequences, about 18% being singletons. This material consisted of PBMCs from blood, taken approximately 5 days after vaccination. The receptor source for this set is a man between 45 and 60 years old who received an inactivated influenza vaccine. Both conserved end residues are part of each CDR3. D genes are given only for firm matches. Not every row has a clone size; where given, it reads once, few, many or a size class.

clone_size	d_call	j_call	v_call	cdr3_aa	cdr3_nt
NA	NA	TRBJ1-1	TRBV10-2	CASKKSGDTGPAFF	TGCGCCAGCAAAAAAAGCGGGGATACAGGGCCAGCTTTCTTT
many	NA	TRBJ1-1	TRBV5-1	CASSLAGDTEAFF	TGTGCCAGCAGTTTAGCCGGGGACACTGAAGCTTTCTTT
few	NA	TRBJ1-5	TRBV6-2/TRBV6-3	CASSYGSQRSNQPQHF	TGTGCCAGCAGTTACGGTAGCCAGCGTAGCAATCAGCCCCAGCATTTT
NA	NA	TRBJ1-1	TRBV2	CASSELGMNTEAFF	TGTGCCAGCAGTGAGTTGGGGATGAACACTGAAGCTTTCTTT
few	TRBD2	TRBJ2-7	TRBV7-8	CASSLARTSGDKDKQYF	TGTGCCAGCAGCTTAGCGCGCACTAGCGGGGATAAAGATAAGCAGTACTTC
few	NA	TRBJ1-1	TRBV20-1	CSADLWGEEGTEAFF	TGCAGTGCTGACTTGTGGGGGGAGGAGGGCACTGAAGCTTTCTTT
NA	TRBD1	TRBJ1-1	TRBV28	CASRRQGARAEAFF	TGTGCCAGCAGGCGACAGGGGGCTAGGGCTGAAGCTTTCTTT
NA	NA	TRBJ2-2	TRBV24-1	CATSDIRDGRNTGELFF	TGTGCCACCAGCGATATCCGGGACGGAAGGAACACCGGGGAGCTGTTTTTT
few	NA	TRBJ2-7	TRBV7-6	CASSLASGVAYEQYF	TGTGCCAGCAGCTTAGCGTCGGGGGTGGCCTACGAGCAGTACTTC
NA	NA	TRBJ1-5	TRBV4-1	CASSQLGLSGNQPQHF	TGCGCCAGCAGCCAACTAGGACTGTCTGGCAATCAGCCCCAGCATTTT
NA	NA	TRBJ2-7	TRBV27	CASSLSSLGPYEQYF	TGTGCCAGCAGTCTCTCTTCCCTTGGGCCCTACGAGCAGTACTTC
few	TRBD2	TRBJ2-5	TRBV29-1	CSVQTSGRETQYF	TGCAGCGTACAGACTAGCGGGAGAGAGACCCAGTACTTC
few	NA	TRBJ2-7	TRBV20-1	CSASGSRHGAPSYEQYF	TGCAGTGCCAGCGGGTCGAGGCACGGGGCCCCATCCTACGAGCAGTACTTC